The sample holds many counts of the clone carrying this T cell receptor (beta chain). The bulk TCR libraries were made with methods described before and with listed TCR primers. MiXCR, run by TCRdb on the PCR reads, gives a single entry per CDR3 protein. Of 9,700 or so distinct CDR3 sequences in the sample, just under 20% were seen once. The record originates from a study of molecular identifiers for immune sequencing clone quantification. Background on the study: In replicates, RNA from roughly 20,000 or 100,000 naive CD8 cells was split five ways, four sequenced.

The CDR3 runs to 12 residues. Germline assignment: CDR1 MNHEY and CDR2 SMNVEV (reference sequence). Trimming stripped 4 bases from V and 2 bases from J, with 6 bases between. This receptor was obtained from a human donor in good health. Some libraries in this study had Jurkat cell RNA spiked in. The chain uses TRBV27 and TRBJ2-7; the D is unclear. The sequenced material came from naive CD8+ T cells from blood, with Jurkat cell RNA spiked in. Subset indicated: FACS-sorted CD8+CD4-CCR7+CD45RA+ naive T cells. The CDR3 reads CASSSRPYEQYF. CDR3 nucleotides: TGTGCCAGCAGTTCCAGACCCTACGAGCAGTACTTC.